Each of the 20 T cell receptor beta chains below was sequenced from the same sample in a study of radiation and T cells in renal cell carcinoma. The table came from immunoSEQ multiplex PCR; TCRdb's copy has only in-frame clones and leaves some out. The sample has about 86,000 clones; around four fifths are singletons. Specified time point: blood 4 weeks post-SBRT, at nephrectomy. This sample's treatment: 15 Gy SBRT to primary tumor, nephrectomy 4 weeks later. The source was blood, collected from a patient whose treatment included radiotherapy and nephrectomy. These TCRs come from a man in his fifties or sixties with renal cell carcinoma.

The count of this clone is one. The chain joins TRBV28 to TRBJ1-4; 9 nucleotides align to TRBD1. CDR3 length equals 17 residues. CDR1 and CDR2 (germline): MDHEN, SYDVKM. Trimming took 10 bases from V and 8 from J; bases not matched to a gene: 20. CDR3 in amino acids: CATLNRQGDRDREKLFF. In DNA, the CDR3 is TGTGCCACCCTTAATCGTCAGGGGGACAGGGATCGGGAAAAACTGTTTTTT.

The rearrangement links TRBV11-2 to TRBJ1-1, with D possibly TRBD1 on 5 matching bases. Germline values: CDR1 SGHAT, CDR2 FQNNGV. Trimming left V 5 bases short and J 4 bases short, with 14 bases between. This CDR3 is built from 14 residues. The DNA for the CDR3 is TGTGCCAGCAGCCAGCCAGGGTATGGCACTGAAGCTTTCTTT. It specifies CASSQPGYGTEAFF.

The chain employs TRBV4-1 and TRBJ1-5; D might be TRBD1 (5 bases). CDR1 and CDR2 (germline): MGHRA, YSYEKL. The CDR3 totals 14 residues. V was cut by 6 bases and J by 6 bases, with 15 bases left in between. Here the CDR3 reads CASSPRGAGQPQHF. As DNA, the CDR3 is TGCGCCAGCAGTCCTAGGGGTGCGGGTCAGCCCCAGCATTTT.

The rearrangement uses TRBV5-1 and TRBJ1-2; no firm D call. In germline, CDR1 is SGHRS, CDR2 YFSETQ. This CDR3 is built from 12 residues. Deletions cut 0 bases from V and 8 bases from J, with 8 bases between. The CDR3 protein is CASSLVREGYTF. The CDR3, as DNA: TGCGCCAGCAGCTTGGTTCGTGAAGGCTACACCTTC. The whole variable domain, filled in from reference TRBV5-1 and TRBJ1-2, reads KAGVTQTPRYLIKTRGQQVTLSCSPISGHRSVSWYQQTPGQGLQFLFEYFSETQRNKGNFPGRFSGRQFSNSRSEMNVSTLELGDSALYLCASSLVREGYTFGSGTRLTVV.

The rearrangement joins TRBV10-1 to TRBJ2-7; D assignment may be TRBD1 or TRBD2 (6 bases each). CDR3 length: 16 residues. Germline V gene sequence: CDR1 WNHNN, CDR2 SYGVQD (reference sequence). Between the trimmed V and J ends, which lost 4 bases and 5 bases, there was a span of 21 bases. CDR3 region: CASSGAGDSRGDEQYF. CDR3 bases: TGCGCCAGCAGTGGAGCAGGGGACTCCCGCGGGGACGAGCAGTACTTC.

This chain links TRBV19 with TRBJ2-3; 8 bases line up with TRBD1. CDR1 LNHDA and CDR2 SQIVND come from the germline V gene (reference sequence). Unmatched junction bases numbered 4, after V lost 4 bases and J lost 4 bases. The CDR3 loop spans 14 amino acids. CDR3 residues: CASSRTGSSDTQYF. CDR3 nucleotides: TGTGCCAGTAGTAGGACAGGGAGTTCAGATACGCAGTATTTT.

V usage is TRBV27 and J usage is TRBJ2-1; tentative D call: TRBD2 (6 bases). The ends were cut back, 2 bases at V and 5 bases at J, with 19 bases in the middle. Germline lookup yields CDR1 MNHEY and CDR2 SMNVEV (reference sequence). The CDR3 runs to 17 residues. CDR3 loop: CASSLAGLVPINNEQFF. Written as DNA, the CDR3 is TGTGCCAGCAGTTTAGCGGGGTTGGTTCCAATAAACAATGAGCAGTTCTTC.

The V and J genes are TRBV5-6 and TRBJ2-7; TRBD2 agrees at 7 bases. The CDR3 extends over 13 amino acids. Germline V lookup: CDR1 SGHDT, CDR2 YYEEEE. The junction had 6 bases not matched to a gene; V was cut back by 7 bases and J by 2 bases. In nucleotides, the CDR3 is TGTGCCAGCGGAGGGAGGGAAACCTACGAGCAGTACTTC. Translated, it gives CASGGRETYEQYF.

The genes are TRBV4-1 and TRBJ1-2; weak D call: TRBD1 (5 bases). V lost 0 bases to trimming and J lost 4 bases, with 9 bases between them. CDR1 and CDR2 (germline): MGHRA, YSYEKL. CDR3 length: 14 amino acids. The CDR3 DNA reads as TGCGCCAGCAGCCAAGATGGGGGATCCTATGGCTACACCTTC. Translation gives CASSQDGGSYGYTF.

The genes are TRBV4-2 and TRBJ2-3, with D unresolved. The CDR3 contains 12 residues. Germline CDR1 LGHNA, CDR2 YNFKEQ. Trimming cost V 1 base and J 4 bases, with 3 bases left between them. CDR3 DNA sequence: TGTGCCAGCAGCCAAGGGCCAGATACGCAGTATTTT. Its protein product is CASSQGPDTQYF.

This chain connects TRBV5-1 to TRBJ2-7; 12 bases map to TRBD2. The CDR3 sequence is 16 residues long. Germline CDR1 reads SGHRS; CDR2 reads YFSETQ. J lost 6 bases, V lost 2 bases, and 9 bases had no gene match. The CDR3 loop reads CASSLPGLAGGVEQYF. CDR3 DNA sequence: TGCGCCAGCAGCTTACCGGGACTAGCGGGTGGGGTCGAGCAGTACTTC.

The chain joins TRBV15 to TRBJ1-1, with TRBD1 matching 7 bases. V was clipped by 2 bases and J by 6 bases; unmatched bases: 6. Per the germline V gene, CDR1 is LNHNV and CDR2 is YYDKDF (reference sequence). The CDR3 runs to 14 residues. CDR3 nucleotide sequence: TGTGCCACCAGCAGACCAGGGACAGTCCCTGAAGCTTTCTTT. This sequence encodes CATSRPGTVPEAFF.

This chain links TRBV9 with TRBJ2-5; 7 positions match TRBD1. The CDR3 contains 15 residues. Germline V lookup: CDR1 SGDLS, CDR2 YYNGEE. Losses at the gene ends were 5 bases for V and 0 bases for J; bases not matched to a gene: 7. CDR3 coding DNA: TGTGCCAGCAGTGTACAGGGGCGATACCAAGAGACCCAGTACTTC. This encodes CASSVQGRYQETQYF.

This chain connects TRBV29-1 to TRBJ2-3; possible D gene TRBD1, 6 bases. Looked up from germline, CDR1 is SQVTM and CDR2 is ANQGSEA. This CDR3 comprises 12 residues. Trimming cost V 4 bases and J 8 bases, with 13 bases left between them. CDR3 nucleotide sequence: TGCAGCGTTGTTCGGACAGTAGGTACGCAGTATTTT. Its protein product is CSVVRTVGTQYF.

The chain is built from TRBV28 and TRBJ2-1; 9 bases fit TRBD2. Germline CDR1 MDHEN, CDR2 SYDVKM. This CDR3 has 16 residues. V shed 2 bases and J 2 bases; nucleotides not matched to a gene: 4. The CDR3 DNA follows: TGTGCCAGCAGTTTAATAGCGGGAGTAACCTACAATGAGCAGTTCTTC. This translates into CASSLIAGVTYNEQFF.

This clone has just one count. This CDR3 is CASSIVPRLPIYQYF. CDR3 sequence (DNA): TGTGCCAGTAGTATAGTGCCTAGACTTCCCATTTATCAGTACTTC. The V gene is TRBV19, the J gene TRBJ2-7; D uncertain. Trimming cost V 1 base and J 10 bases, with 20 bases left between them. The CDR3 runs 15 residues. CDR1 is LNHDA and CDR2 is SQIVND in the germline V gene (reference sequence). The whole variable domain, remainder taken from reference TRBV19 and TRBJ2-7, is DGGITQSPKYLFRKEGQNVTLSCEQNLNHDAMYWYRQDPGQGLRLIYYSQIVNDFQKGDIAEGYSVSREKKESFPLTVTSAQKNPTAFYLCASSIVPRLPIYQYFGPGTRLTVT.

This clone occurred once. This chain joins TRBV7-3 and TRBJ2-3; 11 bases map to TRBD1. The V gene end was trimmed by 4 bases and the J gene end by 7 bases; junction bases not matched to a gene: 4. This CDR3 has 14 residues. The germline CDR1 and CDR2 sequences are SGHTA and FQGTGA. CDR3 residues: CASSSGQGANTQYF. The CDR3 DNA is TGTGCCAGCAGCTCCGGACAGGGGGCAAATACGCAGTATTTT.

The J gene is TRBJ1-4, the V gene TRBV18; possible D gene TRBD1, 5 bases. Germline CDR1 KGHSH, CDR2 LQKENI. The CDR3 is 14 amino acids. The V and J ends lost 1 base and 11 bases respectively, with 14 bases between them. The CDR3 DNA reads as TGTGCCAGCTCACCACGGCAGGGAGGGGACAAACTGTTTTTT. Translation: CASSPRQGGDKLFF.

CDR3 sequence: CASSQGQGPGYEQYF. The CDR3 DNA reads TGCGCCAGCAGCCAAGGGCAGGGGCCCGGGTACGAGCAGTACTTC. The chain joins TRBV4-1 to TRBJ2-7; tentatively, D is TRBD1 (6 bases). Germline V CDR1 and CDR2: MGHRA, YSYEKL. Between the trimmed V and J ends, which lost 1 base and 4 bases, there was a span of 14 bases. The length of the CDR3 is 15 residues.

V and J are TRBV7-9 and TRBJ1-6, with D hard to call. Trimming removed 5 bases from V and 9 bases from J, with 14 bases in between. CDR3 size: 14 residues. The germline V gene encodes CDR1 SEHNR and CDR2 FQNEAQ (reference sequence). CDR3 amino acids: CASSVYMAGSPLHF. In DNA form, the CDR3 reads TGTGCCAGCAGCGTCTATATGGCGGGTTCACCCCTCCACTTT.